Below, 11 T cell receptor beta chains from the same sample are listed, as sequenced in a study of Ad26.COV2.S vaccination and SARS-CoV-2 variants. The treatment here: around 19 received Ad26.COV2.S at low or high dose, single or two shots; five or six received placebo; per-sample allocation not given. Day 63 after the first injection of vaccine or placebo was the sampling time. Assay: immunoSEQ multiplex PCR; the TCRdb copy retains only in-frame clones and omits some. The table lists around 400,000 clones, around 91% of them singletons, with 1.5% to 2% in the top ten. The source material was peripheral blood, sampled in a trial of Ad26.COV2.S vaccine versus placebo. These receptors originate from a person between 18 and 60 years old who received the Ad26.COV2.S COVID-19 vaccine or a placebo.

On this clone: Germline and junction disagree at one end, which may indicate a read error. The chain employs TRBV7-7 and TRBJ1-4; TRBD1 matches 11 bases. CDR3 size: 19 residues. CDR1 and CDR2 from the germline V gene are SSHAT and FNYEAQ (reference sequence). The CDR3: CASSSSLDRGPKANEKLFF. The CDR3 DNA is TGTGCTAGCAGCTCGTCCCTGGACAGGGGGCCCAAGGCTAATGAAAAACTGTTTTTT.

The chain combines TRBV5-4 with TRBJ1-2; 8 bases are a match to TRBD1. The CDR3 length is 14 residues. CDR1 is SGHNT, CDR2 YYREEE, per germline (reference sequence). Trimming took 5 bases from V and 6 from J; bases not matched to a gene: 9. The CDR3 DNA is TGTGCCAGCAGTTCCAACTTACAGGGGGATGGCTACACCTTC. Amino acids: CASSSNLQGDGYTF.

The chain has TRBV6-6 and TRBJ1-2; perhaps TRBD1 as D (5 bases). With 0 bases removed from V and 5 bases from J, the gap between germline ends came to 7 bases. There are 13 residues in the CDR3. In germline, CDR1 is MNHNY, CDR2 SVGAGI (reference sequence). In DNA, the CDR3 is TGTGCCAGCAGTTACTCCGACAGTTATGGCTACACCTTC. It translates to CASSYSDSYGYTF.

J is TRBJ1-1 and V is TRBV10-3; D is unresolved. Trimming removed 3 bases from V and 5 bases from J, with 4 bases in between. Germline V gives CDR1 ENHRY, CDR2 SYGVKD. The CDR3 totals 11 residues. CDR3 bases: TGTGCCATCAGTGAAGGGACTGAAGCTTTCTTT. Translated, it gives CAISEGTEAFF.

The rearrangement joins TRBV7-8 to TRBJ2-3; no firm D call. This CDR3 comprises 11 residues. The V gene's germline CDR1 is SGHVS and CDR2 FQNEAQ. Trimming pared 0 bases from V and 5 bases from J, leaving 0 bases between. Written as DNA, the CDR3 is TGTGCCAGCAGCTTAGCAGATACGCAGTATTTT. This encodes CASSLADTQYF.

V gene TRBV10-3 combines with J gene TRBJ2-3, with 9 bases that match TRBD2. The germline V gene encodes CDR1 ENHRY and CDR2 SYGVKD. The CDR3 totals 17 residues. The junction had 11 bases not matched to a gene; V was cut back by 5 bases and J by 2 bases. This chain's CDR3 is CAISSTGTSRDTDTQYF. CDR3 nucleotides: TGTGCCATCAGTTCAACCGGGACTAGCAGAGACACAGATACGCAGTATTTT.

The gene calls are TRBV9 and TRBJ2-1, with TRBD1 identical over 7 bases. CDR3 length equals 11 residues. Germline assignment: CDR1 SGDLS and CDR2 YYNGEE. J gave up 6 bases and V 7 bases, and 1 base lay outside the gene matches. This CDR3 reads CASAGGNEQFF. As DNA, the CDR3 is TGTGCCAGCGCAGGGGGCAATGAGCAGTTCTTC.

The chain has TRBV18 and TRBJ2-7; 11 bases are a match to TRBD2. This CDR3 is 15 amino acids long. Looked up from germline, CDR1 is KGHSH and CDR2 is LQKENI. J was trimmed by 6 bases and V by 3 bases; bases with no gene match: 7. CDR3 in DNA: TGTGCCAGCTCACCCCCGACTAGCGGGGAGCGCGAGCAGTACTTC. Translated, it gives CASSPPTSGEREQYF.

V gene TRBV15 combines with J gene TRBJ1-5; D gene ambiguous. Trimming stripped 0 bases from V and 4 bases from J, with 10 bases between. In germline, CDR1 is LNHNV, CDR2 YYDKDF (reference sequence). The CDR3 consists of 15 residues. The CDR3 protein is CATSREAGVNQPQHF. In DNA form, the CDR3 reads TGTGCCACCAGCAGAGAGGCCGGGGTAAATCAGCCCCAGCATTTT.

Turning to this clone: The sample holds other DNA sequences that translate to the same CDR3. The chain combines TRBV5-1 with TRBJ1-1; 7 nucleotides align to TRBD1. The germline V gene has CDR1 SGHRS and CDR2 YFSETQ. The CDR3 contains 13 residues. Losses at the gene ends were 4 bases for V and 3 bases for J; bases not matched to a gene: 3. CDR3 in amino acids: CASSPTGDTEAFF. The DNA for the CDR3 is TGCGCCAGCAGCCCAACAGGGGACACTGAAGCTTTCTTT.

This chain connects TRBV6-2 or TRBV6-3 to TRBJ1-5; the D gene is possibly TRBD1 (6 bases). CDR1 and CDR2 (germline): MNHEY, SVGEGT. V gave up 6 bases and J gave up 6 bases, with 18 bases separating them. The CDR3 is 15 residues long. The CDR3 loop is CASSLPSQGRQPQHF. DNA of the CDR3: TGTGCCAGCAGCCTACCCTCCCAGGGGCGTCAGCCCCAGCATTTT.